Reported below is one T cell receptor beta chain. The antigen is not known. Germline-derived CDR1 and CDR2 are DFQATT and SNEGSKA (reference sequence). The CDR3 is 15 residues long. Trimming left V 0 bases short and J 2 bases short, with 11 bases between. CDR3 regions of TCR beta were amplified from RNA transcripts. Amplification began with first-round RT-PCR using HTBI primers, then second-round multiplex PCR was performed. Via MiXCR, TCRdb re-called the multiplex PCR reads, giving one row per CDR3 protein. The data hold over 500,000 distinct CDR3 sequences, with 22% observed a single time. This sample was taken from a study of Graves' ophthalmopathy and Graves' hyperthyroidism. Study-wide findings and caveats: Blood also harbored most expanded thyroid clonotypes above 0.001 frequency.

The TCR comes from a woman aged 18-29 years with stable Graves' hyperthyroidism. Some clones in this sample may be carry-over from other donors' samples. The rearrangement links TRBV20-1 to TRBJ1-5; D is unclear. Sequenced sample: peripheral blood. CDR3 bases: TGCAGTGCTAGAGAGTTAGGGCTTGGCAATCAGCCCCAGCATTTT. Amino acid sequence: CSARELGLGNQPQHF.